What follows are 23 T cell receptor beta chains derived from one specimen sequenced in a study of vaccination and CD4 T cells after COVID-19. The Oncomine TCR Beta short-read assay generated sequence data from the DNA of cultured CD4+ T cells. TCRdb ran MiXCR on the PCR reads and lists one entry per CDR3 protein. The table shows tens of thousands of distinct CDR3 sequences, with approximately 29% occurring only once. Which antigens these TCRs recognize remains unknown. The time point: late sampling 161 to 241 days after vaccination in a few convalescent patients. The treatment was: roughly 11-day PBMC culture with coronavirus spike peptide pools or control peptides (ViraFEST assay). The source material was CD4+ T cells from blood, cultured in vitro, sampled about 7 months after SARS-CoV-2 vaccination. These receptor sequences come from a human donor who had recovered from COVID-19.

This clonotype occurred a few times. This CDR3 reads CASSSLSDSQETQYF. CDR3 nucleotides: TGTGCCAGCAGCTCCCTCTCGGACTCACAAGAGACCCAGTACTTC. V and J are TRBV7-2 and TRBJ2-5; D is possibly TRBD2 (5 bases). The V gene's germline CDR1 is SGHTA and CDR2 FQGNSA. V lost 4 bases and J 2 bases, leaving 14 bases between the germline ends. The CDR3 spans 15 residues.

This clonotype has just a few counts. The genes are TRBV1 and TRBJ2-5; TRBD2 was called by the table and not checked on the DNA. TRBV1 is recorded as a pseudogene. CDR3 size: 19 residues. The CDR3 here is CTSSQDRVLAGMYQETQYF. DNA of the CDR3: TGCACCAGCAGCCAAGATAGGGTACTAGCGGGGATGTACCAAGAGACCCAGTACTTC.

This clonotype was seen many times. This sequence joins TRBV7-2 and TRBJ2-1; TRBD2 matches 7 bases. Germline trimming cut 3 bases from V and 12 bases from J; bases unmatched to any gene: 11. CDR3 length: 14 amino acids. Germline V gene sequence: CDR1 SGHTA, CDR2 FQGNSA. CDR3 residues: CASSFIGGGTVQFF. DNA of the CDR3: TGTGCCAGCAGCTTCATCGGCGGGGGTACGGTGCAGTTCTTC.

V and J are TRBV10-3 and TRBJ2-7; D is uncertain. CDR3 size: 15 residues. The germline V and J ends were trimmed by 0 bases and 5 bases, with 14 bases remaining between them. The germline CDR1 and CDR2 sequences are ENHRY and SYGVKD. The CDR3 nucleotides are TGTGCCATCAGTGAGTCGAGGACCGTAGGCGACGAGCAGTACTTC. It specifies CAISESRTVGDEQYF.

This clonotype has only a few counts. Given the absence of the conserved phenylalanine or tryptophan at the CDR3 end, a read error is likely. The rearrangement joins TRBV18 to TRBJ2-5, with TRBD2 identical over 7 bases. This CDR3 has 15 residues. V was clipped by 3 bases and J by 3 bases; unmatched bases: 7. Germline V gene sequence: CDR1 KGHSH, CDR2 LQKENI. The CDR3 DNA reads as TGTGCCAGCTCACCCCAGCGGGAAGGTAAAGAGACCCAGTACTCC. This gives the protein CASSPQREGKETQYS.

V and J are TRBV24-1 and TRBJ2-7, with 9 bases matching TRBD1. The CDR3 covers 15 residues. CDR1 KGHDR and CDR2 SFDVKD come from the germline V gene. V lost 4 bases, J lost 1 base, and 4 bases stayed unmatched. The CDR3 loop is CATSDPGQGSYEQYF. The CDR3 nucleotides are TGTGCCACCAGTGACCCGGGACAGGGTTCCTACGAGCAGTACTTC.

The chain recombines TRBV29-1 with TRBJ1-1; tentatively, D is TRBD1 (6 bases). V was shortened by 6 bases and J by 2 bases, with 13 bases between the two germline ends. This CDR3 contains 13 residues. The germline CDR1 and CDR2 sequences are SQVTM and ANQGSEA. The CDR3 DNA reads TGCAGCGTGGCCGCCGGGACAAACACTGAAGCTTTCTTT. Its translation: CSVAAGTNTEAFF.

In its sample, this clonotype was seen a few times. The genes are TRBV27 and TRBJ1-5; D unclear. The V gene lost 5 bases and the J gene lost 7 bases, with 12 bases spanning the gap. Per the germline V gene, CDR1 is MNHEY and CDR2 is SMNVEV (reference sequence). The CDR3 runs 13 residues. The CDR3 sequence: CASSPSREQPQHF. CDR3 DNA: TGTGCCAGCAGTCCCTCCCGGGAACAGCCCCAGCATTTT.

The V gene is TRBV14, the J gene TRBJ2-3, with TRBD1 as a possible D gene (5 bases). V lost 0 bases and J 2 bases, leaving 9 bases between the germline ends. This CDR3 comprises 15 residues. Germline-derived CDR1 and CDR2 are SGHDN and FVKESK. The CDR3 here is CASSQEDTYTDTQYF. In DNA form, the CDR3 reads TGTGCCAGCAGCCAAGAGGACACCTACACAGATACGCAGTATTTT. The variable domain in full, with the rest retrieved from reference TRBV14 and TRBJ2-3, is EAGVTQFPSHSVIEKGQTVTLRCDPISGHDNLYWYRRVMGKEIKFLLHFVKESKQDESGMPNNRFLAERTGGTYSTLKVQPAELEDSGVYFCASSQEDTYTDTQYFGPGTRLTVL.

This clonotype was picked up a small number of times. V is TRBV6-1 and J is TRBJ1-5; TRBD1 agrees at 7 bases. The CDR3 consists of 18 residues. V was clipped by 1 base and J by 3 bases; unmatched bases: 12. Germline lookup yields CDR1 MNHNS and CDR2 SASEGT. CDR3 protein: CASSEGRGRGANNQPQHF. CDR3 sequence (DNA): TGTGCCAGCAGTGAAGGCCGCGGCAGGGGGGCGAACAATCAGCCCCAGCATTTT.

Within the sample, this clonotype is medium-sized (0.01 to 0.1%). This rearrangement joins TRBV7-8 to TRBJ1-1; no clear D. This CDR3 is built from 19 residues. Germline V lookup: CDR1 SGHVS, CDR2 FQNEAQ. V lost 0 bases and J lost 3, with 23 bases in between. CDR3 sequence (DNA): TGTGCCAGCAGCTTAGCCCTCACGGGCCGTCGGAAGGTGGACACTGAAGCTTTCTTT. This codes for CASSLALTGRRKVDTEAFF.

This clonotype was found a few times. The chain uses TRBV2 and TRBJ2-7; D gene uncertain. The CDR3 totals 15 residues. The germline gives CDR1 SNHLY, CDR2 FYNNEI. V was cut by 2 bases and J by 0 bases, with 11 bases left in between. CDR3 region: CASSEMAASSYEQYF. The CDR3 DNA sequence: TGTGCCAGCAGTGAAATGGCGGCATCCTCCTACGAGCAGTACTTC.

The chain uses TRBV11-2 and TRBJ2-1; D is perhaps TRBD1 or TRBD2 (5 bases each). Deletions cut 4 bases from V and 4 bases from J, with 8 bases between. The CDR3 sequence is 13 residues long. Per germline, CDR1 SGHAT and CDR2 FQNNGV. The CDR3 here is CASSSGTYNEQFF. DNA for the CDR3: TGTGCCAGCAGCTCTGGGACGTACAATGAGCAGTTCTTC.

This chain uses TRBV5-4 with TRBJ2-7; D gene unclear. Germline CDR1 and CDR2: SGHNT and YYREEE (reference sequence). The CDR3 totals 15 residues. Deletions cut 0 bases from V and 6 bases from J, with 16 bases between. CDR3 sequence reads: CASSLGGPRAGEQYF. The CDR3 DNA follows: TGTGCCAGCAGCTTGGGTGGGCCTAGAGCAGGCGAGCAGTACTTC.

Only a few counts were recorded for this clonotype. CDR3 DNA sequence: TGTGCCAGTAGTCCCCAGCCGTACTACGAGCAGTACTTC. Its protein is CASSPQPYYEQYF. The V call is TRBV19, the J call TRBJ2-7; D gene ambiguous. V was cut by 5 bases and J by 3 bases, with 11 bases left in between. In germline, CDR1 is LNHDA, CDR2 SQIVND (reference sequence). The CDR3 is made up of 13 amino acids.

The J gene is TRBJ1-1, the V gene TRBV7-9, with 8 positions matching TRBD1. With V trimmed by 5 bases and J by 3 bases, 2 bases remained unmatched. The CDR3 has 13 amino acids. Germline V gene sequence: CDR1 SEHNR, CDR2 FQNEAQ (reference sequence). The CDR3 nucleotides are TGTGCCAGCAGCCGACAGGGGTACACTGAAGCTTTCTTT. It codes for CASSRQGYTEAFF.

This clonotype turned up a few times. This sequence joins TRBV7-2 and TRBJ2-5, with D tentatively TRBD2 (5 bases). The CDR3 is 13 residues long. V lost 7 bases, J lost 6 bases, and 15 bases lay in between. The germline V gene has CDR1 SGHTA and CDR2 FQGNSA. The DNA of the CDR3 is TGTGCCAGCAACCGGGATCCTCTAAAGACCCAGTACTTC. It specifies CASNRDPLKTQYF.

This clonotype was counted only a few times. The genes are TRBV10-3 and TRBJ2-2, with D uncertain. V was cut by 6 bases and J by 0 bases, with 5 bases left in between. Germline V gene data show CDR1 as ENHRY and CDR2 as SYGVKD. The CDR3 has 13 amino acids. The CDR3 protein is CAIRGSNTGELFF. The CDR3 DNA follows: TGTGCCATCAGGGGATCGAACACCGGGGAGCTGTTTTTT.

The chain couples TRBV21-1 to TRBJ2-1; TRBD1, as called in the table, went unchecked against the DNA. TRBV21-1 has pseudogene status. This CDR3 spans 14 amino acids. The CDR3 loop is CASSKGTGAVERFF. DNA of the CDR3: TGTGCCAGCAGCAAAGGAACAGGGGCCGTTGAGCGGTTCTTC.

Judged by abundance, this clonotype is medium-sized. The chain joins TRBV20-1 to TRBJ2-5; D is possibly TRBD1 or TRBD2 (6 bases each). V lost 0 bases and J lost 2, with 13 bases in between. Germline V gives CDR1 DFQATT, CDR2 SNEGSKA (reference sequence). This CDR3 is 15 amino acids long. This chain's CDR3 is CSARDQGGLQETQYF. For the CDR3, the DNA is TGCAGTGCTAGAGACCAAGGGGGGTTGCAAGAGACCCAGTACTTC.

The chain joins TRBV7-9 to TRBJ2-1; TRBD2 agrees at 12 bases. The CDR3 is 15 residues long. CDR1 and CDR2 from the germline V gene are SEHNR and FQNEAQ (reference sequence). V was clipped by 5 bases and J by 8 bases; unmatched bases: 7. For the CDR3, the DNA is TGTGCCAGCAGCCGGTTGGGACTAGCGGGTTATGAGCAGTTCTTC. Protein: CASSRLGLAGYEQFF.

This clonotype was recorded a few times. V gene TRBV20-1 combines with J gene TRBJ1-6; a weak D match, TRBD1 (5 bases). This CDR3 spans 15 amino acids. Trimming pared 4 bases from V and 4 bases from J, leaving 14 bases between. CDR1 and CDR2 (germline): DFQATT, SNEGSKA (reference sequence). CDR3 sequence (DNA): TGCAGTGCTAAGTTCCGGGACGGTTATAATTCACCCCTCCACTTT. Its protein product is CSAKFRDGYNSPLHF.

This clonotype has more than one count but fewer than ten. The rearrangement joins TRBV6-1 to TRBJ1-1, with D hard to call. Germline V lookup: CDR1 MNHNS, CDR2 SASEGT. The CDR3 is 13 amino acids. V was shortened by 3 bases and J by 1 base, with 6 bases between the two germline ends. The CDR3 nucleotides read TGTGCCAGCAGTGAGTGGGCGAACACTGAAGCTTTCTTT. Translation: CASSEWANTEAFF.